The clone carrying this T cell receptor (beta chain) occurred a few times. Its target is not known. The length of the CDR3 is 9 residues. From germline, CDR1 is SGHRS and CDR2 YFSETQ. Trimming removed 9 bases from V and 5 bases from J, with 3 bases in between. This entry belongs to a study of lymphopenia after photon versus proton radiotherapy. Clones were read by immunoSEQ multiplex PCR, and TCRdb kept only the in-frame ones, dropping some. The table records 15,000 to 20,000 clones, 88% of them present only once. Points from the study as a whole: After lymphocyte nadir, photon-treated repertoires showed oligoclonal expansion, especially CD8+ Temra.

V and J are TRBV5-1 and TRBJ1-5; D is undetermined. The sample consisted of peripheral blood, taken from a patient treated with proton-based radiotherapy. The TCR was taken from a man in his 70s with pancreatic cancer. In nucleotides, the CDR3 is TGCGCCAATTATCAGCCCCAGCATTTT. It yields the protein CANYQPQHF.